Presented here are 4 T cell receptor beta chains from one specimen sequenced in a study of T cell repertoires in cytomegalovirus infection. These TCRs are of unknown antigen specificity. Each CDR3 protein gets one entry after TCRdb re-called the reads with MiXCR. The sample lists tens of thousands of distinct CDR3 sequences, roughly 49% occurring once. The starting material was CD8+ T cells from cultured PBMCs, obtained from culture after CMV antigen stimulation. These receptors came from a human donor in good health (CMV status not recorded). Some clones in this sample may be carry-over from other donors' samples.

In its sample, this clonotype was seen once. This chain uses TRBV7-9 with TRBJ1-2; possibly TRBD1 for D (5 bases). The CDR3 is made up of 14 amino acids. V was cut by 5 bases and J by 4 bases, with 14 bases left in between. The germline gives CDR1 SEHNR, CDR2 FQNEAQ (reference sequence). The chain's CDR3 is CASSPATASYGYTF. The DNA of the CDR3 is TGTGCCAGCAGCCCCGCGACAGCAAGCTATGGCTACACCTTC.

CDR3 residues: CATSETPGTSSYNEQFF. CDR3 sequence (DNA): TGTGCCACCAGTGAAACCCCAGGGACTAGTTCCTACAATGAGCAGTTCTTC. The chain carries TRBV24-1 and TRBJ2-1; 8 bases are a match to TRBD2. V was clipped by 4 bases and J by 1 base; unmatched bases: 8. The CDR3 loop spans 17 amino acids. Germline loops: CDR1 KGHDR, CDR2 SFDVKD.

The chain links TRBV20-1 to TRBJ2-7, with D hard to call. Germline values: CDR1 DFQATT, CDR2 SNEGSKA (reference sequence). This CDR3 has 13 residues. V dropped 2 bases and J dropped 3 bases, with 11 bases sitting between them. This CDR3 reads CSARLPGVYEQYF. The CDR3 DNA follows: TGCAGTGCTAGATTGCCAGGAGTCTACGAGCAGTACTTC.

This clonotype was found once. The chain couples TRBV12-3 or TRBV12-4 to TRBJ2-7, with TRBD2 identical over 13 bases. J was trimmed by 6 bases and V by 3 bases; bases with no gene match: 8. This CDR3 comprises 16 residues. The DNA of the CDR3 is TGTGCCAGCAGTTTCCGACTAGCGGGGGGCCGTGGCGAGCAGTACTTC. Translation: CASSFRLAGGRGEQYF.